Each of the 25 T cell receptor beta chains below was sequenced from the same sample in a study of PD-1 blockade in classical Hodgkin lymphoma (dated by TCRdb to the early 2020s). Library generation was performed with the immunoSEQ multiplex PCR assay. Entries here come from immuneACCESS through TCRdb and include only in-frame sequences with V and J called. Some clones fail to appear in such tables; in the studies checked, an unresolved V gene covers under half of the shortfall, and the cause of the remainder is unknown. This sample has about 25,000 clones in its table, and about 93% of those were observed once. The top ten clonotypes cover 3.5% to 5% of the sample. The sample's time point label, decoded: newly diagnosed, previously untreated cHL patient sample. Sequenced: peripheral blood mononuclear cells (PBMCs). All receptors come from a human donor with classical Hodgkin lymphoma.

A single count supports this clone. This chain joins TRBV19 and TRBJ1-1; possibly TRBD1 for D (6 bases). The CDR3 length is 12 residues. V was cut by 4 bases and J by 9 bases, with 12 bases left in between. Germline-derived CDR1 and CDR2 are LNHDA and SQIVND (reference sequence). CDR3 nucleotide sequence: TGTGCCAGTAGTAAAAACAGGGTAAAAGCTTTCTTT. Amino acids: CASSKNRVKAFF.

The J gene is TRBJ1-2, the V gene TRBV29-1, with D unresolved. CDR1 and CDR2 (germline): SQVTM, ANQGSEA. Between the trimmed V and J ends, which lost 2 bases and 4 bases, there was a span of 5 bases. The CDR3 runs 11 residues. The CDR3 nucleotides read TGCAGCGTTGAAACCCGCTATGGCTACACCTTC. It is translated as CSVETRYGYTF.

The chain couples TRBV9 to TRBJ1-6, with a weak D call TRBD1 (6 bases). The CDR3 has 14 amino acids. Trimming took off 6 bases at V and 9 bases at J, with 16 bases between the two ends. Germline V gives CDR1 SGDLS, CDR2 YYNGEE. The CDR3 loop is CASTKGLDSSPLHF. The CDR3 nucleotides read TGTGCCAGCACCAAGGGACTGGACAGTTCACCCCTCCACTTT. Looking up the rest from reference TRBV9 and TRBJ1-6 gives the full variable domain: DSGVTQTPKHLITATGQRVTLRCSPRSGDLSVYWYQQSLDQGLQFLIQYYNGEERAKGNILERFSAQQFPDLHSELNLSSLELGDSALYFCASTKGLDSSPLHFGNGTRLTVT.

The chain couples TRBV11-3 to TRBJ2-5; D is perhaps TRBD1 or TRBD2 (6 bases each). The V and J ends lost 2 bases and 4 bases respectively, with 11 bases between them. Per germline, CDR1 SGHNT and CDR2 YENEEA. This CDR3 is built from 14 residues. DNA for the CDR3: TGTGCCAGCAGCTTACGGACAGCGGGAGAGACCCAGTACTTC. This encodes CASSLRTAGETQYF.

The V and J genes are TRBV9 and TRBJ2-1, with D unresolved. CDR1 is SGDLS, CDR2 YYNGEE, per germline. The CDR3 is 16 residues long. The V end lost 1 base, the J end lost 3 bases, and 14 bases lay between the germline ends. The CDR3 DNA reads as TGTGCCAGCAGCGTATCTGGCTACCCACTCTACAATGAGCAGTTCTTC. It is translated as CASSVSGYPLYNEQFF.

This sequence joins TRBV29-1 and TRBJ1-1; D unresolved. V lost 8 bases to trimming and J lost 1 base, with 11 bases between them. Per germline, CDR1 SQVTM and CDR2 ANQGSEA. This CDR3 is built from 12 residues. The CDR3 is CSSLWGNTEAFF. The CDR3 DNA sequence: TGCAGCTCCCTATGGGGGAACACTGAAGCTTTCTTT.

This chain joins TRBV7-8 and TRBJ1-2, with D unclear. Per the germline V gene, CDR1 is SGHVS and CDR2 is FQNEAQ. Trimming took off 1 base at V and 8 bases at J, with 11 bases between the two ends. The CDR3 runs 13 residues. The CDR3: CASSLDEGEGYTF. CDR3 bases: TGTGCCAGCAGCTTAGATGAGGGAGAAGGCTACACCTTC.

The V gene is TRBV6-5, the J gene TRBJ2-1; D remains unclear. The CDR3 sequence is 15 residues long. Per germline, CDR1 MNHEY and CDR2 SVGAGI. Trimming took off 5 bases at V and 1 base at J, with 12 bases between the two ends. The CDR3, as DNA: TGTGCCAGCAGTGTGGGTATGGGATCCTACAATGAGCAGTTCTTC. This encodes CASSVGMGSYNEQFF.

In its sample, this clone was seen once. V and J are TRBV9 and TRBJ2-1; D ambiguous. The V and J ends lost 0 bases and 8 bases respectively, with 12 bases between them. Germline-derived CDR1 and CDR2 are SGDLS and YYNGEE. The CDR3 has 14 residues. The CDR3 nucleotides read TGTGCCAGCAGCGTAGTTTATAAGGGCGATGAGCAGTTCTTC. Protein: CASSVVYKGDEQFF.

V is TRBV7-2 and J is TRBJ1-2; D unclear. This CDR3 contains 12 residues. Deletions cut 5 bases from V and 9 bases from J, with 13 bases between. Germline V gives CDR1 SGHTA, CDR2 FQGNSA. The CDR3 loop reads CASSPLSYSYTF. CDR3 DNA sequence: TGTGCCAGCAGCCCTCTCTCGTATAGCTACACCTTC.

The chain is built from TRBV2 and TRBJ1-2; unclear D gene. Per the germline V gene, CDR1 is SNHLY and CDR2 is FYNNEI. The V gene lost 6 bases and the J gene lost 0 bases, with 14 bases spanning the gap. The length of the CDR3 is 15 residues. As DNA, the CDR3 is TGTGCCAGCAGCCGCTTGGACGTATCTAACTATGGCTACACCTTC. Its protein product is CASSRLDVSNYGYTF.

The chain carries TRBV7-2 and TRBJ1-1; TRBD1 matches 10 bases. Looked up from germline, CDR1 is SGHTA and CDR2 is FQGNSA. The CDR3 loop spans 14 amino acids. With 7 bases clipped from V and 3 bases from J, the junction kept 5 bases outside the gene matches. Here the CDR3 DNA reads TGTGCCAGCACACGACAGGGGGCGGACACTGAAGCTTTCTTT. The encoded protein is CASTRQGADTEAFF.

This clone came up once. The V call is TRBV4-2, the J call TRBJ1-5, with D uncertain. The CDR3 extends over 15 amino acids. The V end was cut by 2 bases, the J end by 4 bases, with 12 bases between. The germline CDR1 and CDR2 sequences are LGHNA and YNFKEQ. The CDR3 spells CASSQPTGSNQPQHF. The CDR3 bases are TGTGCCAGCAGCCAACCCACGGGGTCAAATCAGCCCCAGCATTTT.

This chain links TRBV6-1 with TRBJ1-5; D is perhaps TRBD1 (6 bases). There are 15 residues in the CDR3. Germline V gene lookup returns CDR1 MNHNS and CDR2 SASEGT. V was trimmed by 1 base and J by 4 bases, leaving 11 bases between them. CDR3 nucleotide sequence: TGTGCCAGCAGTGAAGGGCAGGGGAGGAATCAGCCCCAGCATTTT. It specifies CASSEGQGRNQPQHF.

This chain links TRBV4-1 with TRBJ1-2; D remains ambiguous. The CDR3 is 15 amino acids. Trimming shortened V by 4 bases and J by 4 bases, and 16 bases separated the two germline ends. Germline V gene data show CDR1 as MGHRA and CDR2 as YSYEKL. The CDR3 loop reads CASSPEGGKGYGYTF. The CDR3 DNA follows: TGCGCCAGCAGCCCCGAGGGAGGGAAGGGCTATGGCTACACCTTC.

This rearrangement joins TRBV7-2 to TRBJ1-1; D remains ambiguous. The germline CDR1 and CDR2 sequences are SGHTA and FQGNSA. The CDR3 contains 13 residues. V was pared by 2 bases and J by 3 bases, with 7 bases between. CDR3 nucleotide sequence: TGTGCCAGCAGCTTACAGATCTACACTGAAGCTTTCTTT. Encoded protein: CASSLQIYTEAFF.

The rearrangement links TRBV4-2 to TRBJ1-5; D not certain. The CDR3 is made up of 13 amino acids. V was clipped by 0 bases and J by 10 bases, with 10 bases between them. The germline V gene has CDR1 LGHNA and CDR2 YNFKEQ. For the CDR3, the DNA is TGTGCCAGCAGCCAAGACGGGGTCCTTCCCCAGCATTTT. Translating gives CASSQDGVLPQHF.

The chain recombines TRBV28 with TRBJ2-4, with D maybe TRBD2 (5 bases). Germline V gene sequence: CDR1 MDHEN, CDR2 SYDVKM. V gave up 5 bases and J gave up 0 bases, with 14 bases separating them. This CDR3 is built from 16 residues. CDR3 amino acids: CASSPPDGIAKNIQYF. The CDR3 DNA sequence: TGTGCCAGCAGTCCCCCCGACGGGATAGCCAAAAACATTCAGTACTTC. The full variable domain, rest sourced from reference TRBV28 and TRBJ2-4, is DVKVTQSSRYLVKRTGEKVFLECVQDMDHENMFWYRQDPGLGLRLIYFSYDVKMKEKGDIPEGYSVSREKKERFSLILESASTNQTSMYLCASSPPDGIAKNIQYFGAGTRLSVL.

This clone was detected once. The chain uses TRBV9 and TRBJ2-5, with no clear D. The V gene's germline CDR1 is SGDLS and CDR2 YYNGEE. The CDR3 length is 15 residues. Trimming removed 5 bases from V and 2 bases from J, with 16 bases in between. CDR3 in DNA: TGTGCCAGCAGTGCAACCACAAGCACTCAAGAGACCCAGTACTTC. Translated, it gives CASSATTSTQETQYF.

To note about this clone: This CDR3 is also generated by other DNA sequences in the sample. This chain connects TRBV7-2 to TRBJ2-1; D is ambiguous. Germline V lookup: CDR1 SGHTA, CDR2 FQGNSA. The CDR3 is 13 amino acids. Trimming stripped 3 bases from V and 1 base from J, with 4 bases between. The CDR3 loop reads CASSLGSYNEQFF. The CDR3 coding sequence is TGTGCCAGCAGCTTGGGATCCTACAATGAGCAGTTCTTC.

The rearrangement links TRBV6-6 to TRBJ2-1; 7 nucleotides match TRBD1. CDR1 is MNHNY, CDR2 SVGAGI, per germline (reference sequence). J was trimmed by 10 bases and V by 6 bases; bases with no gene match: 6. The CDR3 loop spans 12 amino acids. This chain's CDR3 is CASSYRGSEQFF. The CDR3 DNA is TGTGCCAGCAGCTACAGGGGCAGCGAGCAGTTCTTC.

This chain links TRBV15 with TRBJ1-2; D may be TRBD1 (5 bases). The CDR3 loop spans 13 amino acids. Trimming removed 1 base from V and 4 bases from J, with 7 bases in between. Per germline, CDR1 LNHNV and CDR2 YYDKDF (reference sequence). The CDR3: CATSRAGVYGYTF. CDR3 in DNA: TGTGCCACCAGCAGAGCGGGGGTCTATGGCTACACCTTC.

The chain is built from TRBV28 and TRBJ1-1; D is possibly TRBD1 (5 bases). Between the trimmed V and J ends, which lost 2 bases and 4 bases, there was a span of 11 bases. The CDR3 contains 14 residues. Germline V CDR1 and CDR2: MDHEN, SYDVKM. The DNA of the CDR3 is TGTGCCAGCAGTTTAGGGGGGAGGTCCACTGAAGCTTTCTTT. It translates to CASSLGGRSTEAFF.

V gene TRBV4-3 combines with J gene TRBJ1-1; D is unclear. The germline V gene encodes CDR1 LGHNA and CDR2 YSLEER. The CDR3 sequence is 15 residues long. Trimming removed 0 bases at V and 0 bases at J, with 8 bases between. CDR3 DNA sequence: TGCGCCAGCAGCCAAGAACTAAACATGAACACTGAAGCTTTCTTT. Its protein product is CASSQELNMNTEAFF.

The CDR3 protein is CSVAGGLGTDTQYF. Here the CDR3 DNA reads TGCAGCGTCGCCGGAGGACTTGGCACAGATACGCAGTATTTT. The chain links TRBV29-1 to TRBJ2-3; a weak D match, TRBD2 (5 bases). V was pared by 6 bases and J by 1 base, with 14 bases between. The V gene's germline CDR1 is SQVTM and CDR2 ANQGSEA. The CDR3 is 14 residues long.